Shown below are 21 T cell receptor beta chains from a single sample sequenced in a study of cytomegalovirus exposure and HLA in healthy donors. Clones were read by immunoSEQ multiplex PCR, and TCRdb kept only the in-frame ones, dropping some. This repertoire shows about 110,000 clones, approximately 94% found once; its top ten account for 0.67%. The sample consisted of PBMCs. Receptors originate from a woman aged 18-29 years in good health and CMV-seronegative.

The CDR3 protein is CASSLPTGGLYEQYF. In nucleotides, the CDR3 is TGTGCCAGCAGTTTGCCGACAGGGGGACTCTACGAGCAGTACTTC. The chain uses TRBV28 and TRBJ2-7, with 9 nucleotides matching TRBD1. Germline V gives CDR1 MDHEN, CDR2 SYDVKM. Trimming cost V 3 bases and J 3 bases; bases outside gene matches: 6. The CDR3 has 15 residues.

The V and J genes are TRBV4-1 and TRBJ1-1; D not resolved. V was pared by 3 bases and J by 4 bases, with 12 bases between. The germline V gene has CDR1 MGHRA and CDR2 YSYEKL. The CDR3 totals 14 residues. CDR3 region: CASSHGYLGTEAFF. Written as DNA, the CDR3 is TGCGCCAGCAGCCACGGGTACCTGGGCACTGAAGCTTTCTTT.

This chain uses TRBV27 with TRBJ2-7; 8 bases are a match to TRBD2. Trimming cost V 7 bases and J 0 bases; bases outside gene matches: 5. Germline V gene lookup returns CDR1 MNHEY and CDR2 SMNVEV (reference sequence). The CDR3 runs 14 residues. The CDR3 DNA follows: TGTGCCAGCAAAGTGCGGGGGGACTCCTACGAGCAGTACTTC. Translated: CASKVRGDSYEQYF.

The CDR3 DNA reads TGTGCCAGCAGTTCGGGACTGGGCAATGAGCAGTTCTTC. Its translation: CASSSGLGNEQFF. The chain links TRBV11-1 to TRBJ2-1; D is perhaps TRBD2 (6 bases). Germline CDR1 and CDR2: SGHAT and FQDESV (reference sequence). Trimming shortened V by 6 bases and J by 6 bases, and 12 bases separated the two germline ends. The CDR3 consists of 13 residues.

The CDR3, as DNA: TGTGCCAGCAGTTTATCCTTCGGGGAGCTGTTTTTT. This gives the protein CASSLSFGELFF. The chain combines TRBV27 with TRBJ2-2; no clear D gene. The germline CDR1 and CDR2 sequences are MNHEY and SMNVEV (reference sequence). The CDR3 covers 12 residues. Trimming removed 0 bases from V and 7 bases from J, with 3 bases in between.

The chain couples TRBV19 to TRBJ1-2, with unresolved D. CDR3 length: 14 residues. Looked up from germline, CDR1 is LNHDA and CDR2 is SQIVND (reference sequence). Trimming left V 3 bases short and J 2 bases short, with 10 bases between. The CDR3 bases are TGTGCCAGTAGTATTTCGGGGAGAAACTATGGCTACACCTTC. Its translation is CASSISGRNYGYTF.

The J gene is TRBJ2-7, the V gene TRBV28; D is unclear. Germline V gene lookup returns CDR1 MDHEN and CDR2 SYDVKM. The germline V and J ends were trimmed by 8 bases and 0 bases, with 14 bases remaining between them. There are 14 residues in the CDR3. For the CDR3, the DNA is TGTGCCAGCCGATTCATTCCGGGCTCCTACGAGCAGTACTTC. Amino acids: CASRFIPGSYEQYF.

The genes are TRBV19 and TRBJ2-7, with 7 positions matching TRBD1. Germline V gives CDR1 LNHDA, CDR2 SQIVND (reference sequence). This CDR3 has 13 residues. The junction had 3 bases not matched to a gene; V was cut back by 3 bases and J by 4 bases. The CDR3 DNA sequence: TGTGCCAGTAGTATCTACAGGGGTTACGAGCAGTACTTC. Translated: CASSIYRGYEQYF.

This chain links TRBV15 with TRBJ1-1; TRBD1 is a possible D gene (5 bases). The CDR3 length is 15 residues. In germline, CDR1 is LNHNV, CDR2 YYDKDF (reference sequence). Trimming shortened V by 0 bases and J by 0 bases, and 8 bases separated the two germline ends. The CDR3 region has the DNA TGTGCCACCAGCAGAGATCGACAGATGAACACTGAAGCTTTCTTT. It specifies CATSRDRQMNTEAFF.

The rearrangement links TRBV7-6 to TRBJ2-7; TRBD1 aligns across 7 bases. The CDR3 contains 14 residues. V dropped 2 bases and J dropped 2; count of bases not matched to a gene: 3. CDR1 and CDR2 from the germline V gene are SGHVS and FNYEAQ. The CDR3 is CASSLSGQTYEQYF. For the CDR3, the DNA is TGTGCCAGCAGCTTATCGGGACAGACCTACGAGCAGTACTTC. Full variable domain (remainder filled in from reference TRBV7-6 and TRBJ2-7): GAGVSQSPRYKVTKRGQDVALRCDPISGHVSLYWYRQALGQGPEFLTYFNYEAQQDKSGLPNDRFSAERPEGSISTLTIQRTEQRDSAMYRCASSLSGQTYEQYFGPGTRLTVT.

This clone was recorded once. This chain joins TRBV9 and TRBJ2-3; tentatively, D is TRBD2 (5 bases). V was shortened by 0 bases and J by 5 bases, with 22 bases between the two germline ends. From germline, CDR1 is SGDLS and CDR2 YYNGEE. There are 18 residues in the CDR3. The CDR3 DNA sequence: TGTGCCAGCAGCGTAGTCCCTTTTAGGAAAGGCGGGCAAGATACGCAGTATTTT. This sequence encodes CASSVVPFRKGGQDTQYF.

Only one count was recorded for this clone. At one of its ends the junction is not consistent with the germline gene, which may arise from a read error. The chain combines TRBV7-7 with TRBJ2-5, with 11 nucleotides matching TRBD2. CDR3 size: 14 residues. Germline CDR1 and CDR2: SSHAT and FNYEAQ (reference sequence). The CDR3 coding sequence is TGTGCTAGCAGCCGGACTAGCGGGCCAGAGACCCAGTACTTC. Protein: CASSRTSGPETQYF. Full variable domain (outside the CDR3, taken from reference TRBV7-7 and TRBJ2-5): GAGVSQSPRYKVTKRGQDVTLRCDPISSHATLYWYQQALGQGPEFLTYFNYEAQPDKSGLPSDRFSAERPEGSISTLTIQRTEQRDSAMYRCASSRTSGPETQYFGPGTRLLVL.

The chain employs TRBV28 and TRBJ2-1; TRBD2 aligns across 7 bases. The ends lost 6 bases at V and 7 bases at J; junction bases unmatched: 9. CDR3 length: 14 residues. Germline CDR1 is MDHEN and CDR2 is SYDVKM. The CDR3: CASSPGGGRNEQFF. In DNA form, the CDR3 reads TGTGCCAGCAGCCCCGGGGGAGGGAGGAATGAGCAGTTCTTC.

The chain links TRBV7-9 to TRBJ2-1, with D possibly being TRBD2 (6 bases). This CDR3 contains 17 residues. Germline V CDR1 and CDR2: SEHNR, FQNEAQ (reference sequence). Trimming took 3 bases from V and 0 from J, leaving 15 bases between them. For the CDR3, the DNA is TGTGCCAGCAGCTTGATGCGTGCGGGGATCTCCTACAATGAGCAGTTCTTC. Its translation is CASSLMRAGISYNEQFF.

This chain uses TRBV6-1 with TRBJ2-5, with 7 bases fitting TRBD2. The better agreement between TRBJ2-7 and the DNA end casts doubt on the J call. Germline V gene sequence: CDR1 MNHNS, CDR2 SASEGT. The CDR3 runs to 15 residues. CDR3 sequence (DNA): TGTGCCAGCAGTGAAGCCGGGGCGGGGGCCTACGAGCAGTACTTC. Translated: CASSEAGAGAYEQYF.

The V and J genes are TRBV27 and TRBJ2-2, with 9 bases aligning to TRBD1. Losses at the gene ends were 6 bases for V and 1 base for J; bases not matched to a gene: 6. This CDR3 is 16 amino acids long. In germline, CDR1 is MNHEY, CDR2 SMNVEV (reference sequence). CDR3 nucleotide sequence: TGTGCCAGCAGATTTTGGACAGGGGAGAACACCGGGGAGCTGTTTTTT. It yields the protein CASRFWTGENTGELFF.

This sequence joins TRBV15 and TRBJ1-3; D is uncertain. Trimming cost V 5 bases and J 0 bases, with 11 bases left between them. CDR1 is LNHNV, CDR2 YYDKDF, per germline (reference sequence). This CDR3 has 15 residues. CDR3 DNA sequence: TGTGCCACCAGCCGCGAATTATTCTCTGGAAACACCATATATTTT. Translating it yields CATSRELFSGNTIYF.

This clone was seen a single time. The rearrangement joins TRBV7-9 to TRBJ1-4, with D possibly being TRBD1 (5 bases). Germline V lookup: CDR1 SEHNR, CDR2 FQNEAQ (reference sequence). This CDR3 is built from 17 residues. V dropped 4 bases and J dropped 3 bases, with 18 bases sitting between them. Written as DNA, the CDR3 is TGTGCCAGCAGCTCCCTGACAGCACGTCTGGCTAATGAAAAACTGTTTTTT. Protein: CASSSLTARLANEKLFF. Drawing the rest from reference TRBV7-9 and TRBJ1-4, the complete variable domain is DTGVSQNPRHKITKRGQNVTFRCDPISEHNRLYWYRQTLGQGPEFLTYFQNEAQLEKSRLLSDRFSAERPKGSFSTLEIQRTEQGDSAMYLCASSSLTARLANEKLFFGSGTQLSVL.

The J gene is TRBJ1-1, the V gene TRBV7-6; 7 nucleotides agree with TRBD1. This CDR3 region has 12 residues. Germline V lookup: CDR1 SGHVS, CDR2 FNYEAQ. Germline trimming cut 2 bases from V and 6 bases from J; bases unmatched to any gene: 0. This CDR3 is CASSLTGAEAFF. The CDR3 DNA sequence: TGTGCCAGCAGCTTAACAGGGGCTGAAGCTTTCTTT.

The chain carries TRBV4-1 and TRBJ1-4; D may be TRBD1 (5 bases). The CDR3 length is 16 residues. The V end lost 4 bases, the J end lost 7 bases, and 19 bases lay between the germline ends. Germline CDR1 MGHRA, CDR2 YSYEKL. CDR3 bases: TGCGCCAGCAGCCCCGGGTGGGGACGGAGGGGTGAAAAACTGTTTTTT. Its translation is CASSPGWGRRGEKLFF.

The chain carries TRBV21-1 and TRBJ1-2. TRBV21-1 counts as a pseudogene. The CDR3 spans 17 residues. The CDR3 reads CASSKVRSLYSNYGYTF. Written as DNA, the CDR3 is TGTGCCAGCAGCAAAGTAAGGAGCCTATATAGTAACTATGGCTACACCTTC.